Listed here are 20 T cell receptor beta chains from one sample, sequenced in a study of glioma-infiltrating T cells. TCR alpha and beta CDR3 regions were amplified from RNA using iRepertoire nested multiplex PCR. MiXCR was run by TCRdb on the multiplex PCR reads, yielding one entry per CDR3 protein. The sample has around 90,000 distinct CDR3 sequences, about 40% seen once. The sample taken for sequencing was glioma tissue, nonneoplastic brain tissue, or PBMCs (not recorded which). Receptors were obtained from a human donor with low-grade glioma or glioblastoma, undergoing nonglioma brain surgery, or in good health (not recorded which).

This clonotype has just one count. The J gene is TRBJ1-1, the V gene TRBV11-2; D uncertain. With 8 bases removed from V and 8 bases from J, the gap between germline ends came to 24 bases. Germline CDR1 is SGHAT and CDR2 is FQNNGV. This CDR3 contains 15 residues. CDR3 protein: CASSIRSQGPTEAFF. The CDR3 DNA sequence: TGTGCCAGCTCAATACGGAGCCAAGGGCCCACCGAAGCTTTCTTT.

A note on this clonotype: A much larger clone differs by one base, so this may be a read error. The chain is built from TRBV13 and TRBJ1-2; 7 bases match TRBD1. The CDR3 loop spans 12 amino acids. With 5 bases clipped from V and 6 bases from J, the junction kept 3 bases outside the gene matches. Germline CDR1 reads PRHDT; CDR2 reads FYEKMQ (reference sequence). The CDR3, as DNA: TGTGCCAGCAGCCCAACAGGGGATGGCTACACCTTC. It yields the protein CASSPTGDGYTF.

The table lists this clonotype with many counts. The chain joins TRBV28 to TRBJ2-3, with 10 nucleotides matching TRBD2. The J segment lost 0 bases and the V segment lost 6 bases, leaving 0 bases of the junction unmatched. In germline, CDR1 is MDHEN, CDR2 SYDVKM. The CDR3 length is 14 residues. CDR3 amino acids: CASRLAGSTDTQYF. CDR3 DNA sequence: TGTGCCAGCAGACTAGCGGGGAGCACAGATACGCAGTATTTT.

The chain carries TRBV25-1 and TRBJ2-1; weak D call: TRBD2 (6 bases). Germline values: CDR1 MGHDK, CDR2 SYGVNS. The V gene lost 7 bases and the J gene lost 4 bases, with 20 bases spanning the gap. This CDR3 has 16 amino acids. The CDR3, as DNA: TGTGCCAGCACCGGTAGGCAAGAGGGAGGATACAATGAGCAGTTCTTC. Residues: CASTGRQEGGYNEQFF. The full variable domain, rest sourced from reference TRBV25-1 and TRBJ2-1, is EADIYQTPRYLVIGTGKKITLECSQTMGHDKMYWYQQDPGMELHLIHYSYGVNSTEKGDLSSESTVSRIRTEHFPLTLESARPSHTSQYLCASTGRQEGGYNEQFFGPGTRLTVL.

The chain is built from TRBV27 and TRBJ2-6; the D gene is possibly TRBD2 (5 bases). The germline gives CDR1 MNHEY, CDR2 SMNVEV (reference sequence). The CDR3 has 17 amino acids. The CDR3 bases are TGTACAAGCAGTCCCCGAGGAGGATACTCTGGGGCCAACGTCCTGACTTTC. The encoded protein is CTSSPRGGYSGANVLTF.

The table lists this clonotype with many counts. The rearrangement joins TRBV20-1 to TRBJ1-2; D ambiguous. In germline, CDR1 is DFQATT, CDR2 SNEGSKA (reference sequence). The CDR3 has 14 amino acids. Trimming took 0 bases from V and 8 from J, leaving 16 bases between them. The CDR3 DNA sequence: TGCAGTGCTAGAGATCCCACAGCGGAAGGGGGCTACACCTTC. Translating gives CSARDPTAEGGYTF.

The chain carries TRBV28 and TRBJ2-7; 7 bases align to TRBD2. This CDR3 has 16 amino acids. Per the germline V gene, CDR1 is MDHEN and CDR2 is SYDVKM. Losses at the gene ends were 1 base for V and 6 bases for J; bases not matched to a gene: 12. CDR3 DNA sequence: TGTGCCAGCAGTTTATCGACTAGCCGGCTTGTTAGCGAGCAGTACTTC. Protein: CASSLSTSRLVSEQYF.

This clonotype was found many times. This sequence joins TRBV6-5 and TRBJ2-7; no clear D. Germline V gene sequence: CDR1 MNHEY, CDR2 SVGAGI. The V end lost 2 bases, the J end lost 3 bases, and 8 bases lay between the germline ends. CDR3 length equals 13 residues. Here the CDR3 DNA reads TGTGCCAGCAGTTACCGCGAGTACTACGAGCAGTACTTC. Protein: CASSYREYYEQYF.

This clonotype was seen at least ten times. This chain connects TRBV20-1 to TRBJ2-5, with 8 nucleotides matching TRBD1. Trimming removed 3 bases from V and 2 bases from J; junction bases left unmatched: 14. Germline V CDR1 and CDR2: DFQATT, SNEGSKA (reference sequence). The CDR3 spans 17 residues. Here the CDR3 reads CSASRSLGQVLQETQYF. The CDR3 DNA is TGCAGTGCTAGTCGGTCGTTGGGACAGGTCCTACAAGAGACCCAGTACTTC.

At least ten counts were recorded for this clonotype. The V gene is TRBV7-2, the J gene TRBJ2-5; D tentatively fits TRBD1 or TRBD2 (5 bases each). This CDR3 has 14 residues. Trimming took off 5 bases at V and 4 bases at J, with 14 bases between the two ends. The germline V gene encodes CDR1 SGHTA and CDR2 FQGNSA. The chain's CDR3 is CASSLLRGPETQYF. Here the CDR3 DNA reads TGTGCCAGCAGCCTACTGAGGGGCCCAGAGACCCAGTACTTC.

As concerns this clonotype: A single base separates this from a much larger clone, so it may be a read error. The chain links TRBV18 to TRBJ2-4, with 7 bases that match TRBD1. From germline, CDR1 is KGHSH and CDR2 LQKENI. There are 12 residues in the CDR3. V lost 2 bases to trimming and J lost 12 bases; unmatched junction nucleotides: 4. The DNA of the CDR3 is TGTGCCAGCTCACCATGGACAGGCGGTCAGTACTTC. Translating it yields CASSPWTGGQYF. Full variable domain (outside the CDR3, taken from reference TRBV18 and TRBJ2-4): NAGVMQNPRHLVRRRGQEARLRCSPMKGHSHVYWYRQLPEEGLKFMVYLQKENIIDESGMPKERFSAEFPKEGPSILRIQQVVRGDSAAYFCASSPWTGGQYFGAGTRLSVL.

This clonotype was observed at least ten times. The rearrangement uses TRBV4-2 and TRBJ2-1, with no clear D. The V and J ends lost 1 base and 8 bases respectively, with 12 bases between them. The CDR3 consists of 14 residues. Germline loops: CDR1 LGHNA, CDR2 YNFKEQ. The CDR3 region is CASSQVLEVDEQFF. CDR3 in DNA: TGTGCCAGCAGCCAAGTGCTAGAAGTCGATGAGCAGTTCTTC.

This clonotype was detected ten times or more. The CDR3 DNA is TGTGCCAGCAGCTTCGAACCCCATGGGACAGGGGAACTAGATACGCAGTATTTT. This gives the protein CASSFEPHGTGELDTQYF. This rearrangement joins TRBV7-6 to TRBJ2-3, with 10 bases aligning to TRBD1. V gave up 3 bases and J gave up 5 bases; unmatched junction bases: 14. This CDR3 has 18 residues. CDR1 is SGHVS, CDR2 FNYEAQ, per germline.

The sample holds many counts of this clonotype. The chain links TRBV14 to TRBJ1-4; D remains unclear. This CDR3 region has 16 residues. Between the trimmed V and J ends, which lost 0 bases and 7 bases, there was a span of 15 bases. Germline V gene data show CDR1 as SGHDN and CDR2 as FVKESK. CDR3 nucleotides: TGTGCCAGCAGCCAAGATCGGGCGGGAGGGCCTGAAAAACTGTTTTTT. Its translation is CASSQDRAGGPEKLFF.

As concerns this clonotype: The junction differs from germline at one of its ends, possibly a read error. This chain links TRBV7-9 with TRBJ2-7; no definite D call. CDR1 and CDR2 (germline): SEHNR, FQNEAQ (reference sequence). The CDR3 consists of 13 residues. The CDR3 region has the DNA TGTGCCAGCAGATTAGCCGGGCCTTCCGAGCAGTACTTC. Translating gives CASRLAGPSEQYF. Full variable domain (outside the CDR3, taken from reference TRBV7-9 and TRBJ2-7): DTGVSQNPRHKITKRGQNVTFRCDPISEHNRLYWYRQTLGQGPEFLTYFQNEAQLEKSRLLSDRFSAERPKGSFSTLEIQRTEQGDSAMYLCASRLAGPSEQYFGPGTRLTVT.

This clonotype was picked up many times. The chain has TRBV28 and TRBJ2-7; D gene uncertain. CDR3 size: 11 residues. V lost 2 bases to trimming and J lost 4 bases, with 3 bases between them. Germline values: CDR1 MDHEN, CDR2 SYDVKM. The CDR3 sequence is CASSLEYEQYF. CDR3 sequence (DNA): TGTGCCAGCAGTTTAGAGTACGAGCAGTACTTC.

This clonotype was observed many times. The chain recombines TRBV3-1 with TRBJ2-1; 15 bases line up with TRBD2. CDR1 LGHDT and CDR2 YNNKEL come from the germline V gene (reference sequence). Trimming removed 4 bases from V and 1 base from J; junction bases left unmatched: 14. CDR3 length: 21 amino acids. This chain's CDR3 is CASSPSLGLAGGLGSYNEQFF. DNA for the CDR3: TGTGCCAGCAGCCCCTCTCTAGGACTAGCGGGGGGGCTAGGTTCCTACAATGAGCAGTTCTTC.

In the case of this clonotype: This may stem from a read error, because a much larger clone lies one nucleotide away. For the CDR3, the DNA is TGCAGCGTTGAATTTTACGGACAGGGGGGAGAGCAGTACTTC. This sequence encodes CSVEFYGQGGEQYF. V gene TRBV29-1 combines with J gene TRBJ2-7; 10 bases map to TRBD1. In germline, CDR1 is SQVTM, CDR2 ANQGSEA. V was clipped by 2 bases and J by 7 bases; unmatched bases: 8. CDR3 length: 14 residues.

This clonotype occurred once. The conserved phenylalanine or tryptophan is not found at the CDR3 terminus, so this likely reflects a read error. The chain has TRBV6-1 and TRBJ1-5; TRBD1 matches at 8 bases. From germline, CDR1 is MNHNS and CDR2 SASEGT. V dropped 6 bases and J dropped 4; count of bases not matched to a gene: 11. The CDR3 totals 16 residues. CDR3 sequence: CASRVKQGAWNQPQHL. The CDR3 nucleotides are TGTGCCAGCAGGGTAAAGCAGGGGGCCTGGAATCAGCCCCAGCATCTT.

A word on this clonotype: A much larger clone lies a single base off, so this may be a read error. The chain employs TRBV6-1 and TRBJ1-1, with unresolved D. Germline V gene sequence: CDR1 MNHNS, CDR2 SASEGT. V lost 8 bases and J lost 1, with 14 bases in between. The CDR3 covers 14 residues. Here the CDR3 reads CASSPTETNTEAFF. Here the CDR3 DNA reads TGTGCCAGCTCACCAACTGAAACGAACACTGAAGCTTTCTTT.